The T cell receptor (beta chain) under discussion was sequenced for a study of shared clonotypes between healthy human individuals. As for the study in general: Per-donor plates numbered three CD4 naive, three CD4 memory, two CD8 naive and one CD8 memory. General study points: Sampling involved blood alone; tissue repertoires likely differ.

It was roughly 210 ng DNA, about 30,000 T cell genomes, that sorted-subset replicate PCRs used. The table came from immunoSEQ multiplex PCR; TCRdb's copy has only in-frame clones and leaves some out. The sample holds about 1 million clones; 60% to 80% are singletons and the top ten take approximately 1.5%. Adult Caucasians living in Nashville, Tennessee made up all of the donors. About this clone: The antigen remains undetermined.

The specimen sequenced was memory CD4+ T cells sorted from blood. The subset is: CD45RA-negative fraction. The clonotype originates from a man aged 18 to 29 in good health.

The CDR3 here is CASSFGGFGGELFF. The CDR3 DNA sequence: TGTGCCAGCAGCTTTGGGGGATTTGGCGGGGAGCTGTTTTTT. This chain joins TRBV5-5 and TRBJ2-2, with D possibly called TRBD1 or TRBD2 (5 bases each). CDR3 length equals 14 residues. The germline V and J ends were trimmed by 2 bases and 7 bases, with 12 bases remaining between them. Germline CDR1 and CDR2: SGHKS and YYEKEE (reference sequence). The whole variable domain, filled in from reference TRBV5-5 and TRBJ2-2, reads DAGVTQSPTHLIKTRGQQVTLRCSPISGHKSVSWYQQVLGQGPQFIFQYYEKEERGRGNFPDRFSARQFPNYSSELNVNALLLGDSALYLCASSFGGFGGELFFGEGSRLTVL.